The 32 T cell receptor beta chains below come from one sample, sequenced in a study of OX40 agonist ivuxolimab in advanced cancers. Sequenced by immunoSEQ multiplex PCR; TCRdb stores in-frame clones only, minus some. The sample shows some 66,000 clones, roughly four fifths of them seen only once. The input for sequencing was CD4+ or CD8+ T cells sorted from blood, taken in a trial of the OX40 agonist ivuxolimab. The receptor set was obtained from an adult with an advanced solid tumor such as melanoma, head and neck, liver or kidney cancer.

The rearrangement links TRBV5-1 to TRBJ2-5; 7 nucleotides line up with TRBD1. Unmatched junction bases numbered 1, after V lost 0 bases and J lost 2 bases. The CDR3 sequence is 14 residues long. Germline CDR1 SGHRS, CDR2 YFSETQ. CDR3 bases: TGCGCCAGCAGCTTGGGGGACAGTCAAGAGACCCAGTACTTC. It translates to CASSLGDSQETQYF. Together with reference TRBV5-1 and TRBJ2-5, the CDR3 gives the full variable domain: KAGVTQTPRYLIKTRGQQVTLSCSPISGHRSVSWYQQTPGQGLQFLFEYFSETQRNKGNFPGRFSGRQFSNSRSEMNVSTLELGDSALYLCASSLGDSQETQYFGPGTRLLVL.

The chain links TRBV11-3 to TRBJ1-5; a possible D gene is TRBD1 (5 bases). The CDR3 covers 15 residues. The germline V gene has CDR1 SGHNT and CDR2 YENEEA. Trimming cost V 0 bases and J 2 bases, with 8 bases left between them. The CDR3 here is CASSLDLQGNQPQHF. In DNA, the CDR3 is TGTGCCAGCAGCTTAGATTTACAGGGCAATCAGCCCCAGCATTTT.

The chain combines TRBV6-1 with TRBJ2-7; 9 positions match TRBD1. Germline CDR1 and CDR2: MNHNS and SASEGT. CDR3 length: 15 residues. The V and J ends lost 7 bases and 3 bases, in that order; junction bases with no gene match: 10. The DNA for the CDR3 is TGTGCCAGCACCCTCCGGGGACAGGGAAGCTACGAGCAGTACTTC. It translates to CASTLRGQGSYEQYF.

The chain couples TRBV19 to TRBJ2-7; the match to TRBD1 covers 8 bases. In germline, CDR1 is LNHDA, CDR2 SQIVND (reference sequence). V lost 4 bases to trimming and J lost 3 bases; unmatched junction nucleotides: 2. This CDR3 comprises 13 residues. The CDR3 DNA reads TGTGCCAGTAGTAGACAGGGGAGCTACGAGCAGTACTTC. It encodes CASSRQGSYEQYF.

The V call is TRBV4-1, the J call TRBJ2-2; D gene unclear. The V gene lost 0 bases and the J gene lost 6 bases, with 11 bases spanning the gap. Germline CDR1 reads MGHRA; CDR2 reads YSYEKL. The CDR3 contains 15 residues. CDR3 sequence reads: CASSQDDASPGELFF. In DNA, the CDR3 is TGCGCCAGCAGCCAAGACGACGCGTCCCCCGGGGAGCTGTTTTTT.

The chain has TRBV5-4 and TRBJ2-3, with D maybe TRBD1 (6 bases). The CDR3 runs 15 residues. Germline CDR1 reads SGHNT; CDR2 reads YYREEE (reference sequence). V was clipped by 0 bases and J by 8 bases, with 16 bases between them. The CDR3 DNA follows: TGTGCCAGCAGCTTGGGGCAGGGGTCCCTGGGTACGCAGTATTTT. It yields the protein CASSLGQGSLGTQYF.

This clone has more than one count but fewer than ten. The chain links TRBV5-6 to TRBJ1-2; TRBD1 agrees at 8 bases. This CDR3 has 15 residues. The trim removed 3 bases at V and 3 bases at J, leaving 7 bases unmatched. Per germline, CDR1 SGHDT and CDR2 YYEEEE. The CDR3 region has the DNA TGTGCCAGCAGCTCCGTCGACAGGGGTGACTATGGCTACACCTTC. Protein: CASSSVDRGDYGYTF.

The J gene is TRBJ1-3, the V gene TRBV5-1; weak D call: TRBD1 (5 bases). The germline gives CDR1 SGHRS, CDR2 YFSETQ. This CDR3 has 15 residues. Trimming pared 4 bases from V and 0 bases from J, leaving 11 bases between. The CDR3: CASSPLGVSGNTIYF. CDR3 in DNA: TGCGCCAGCAGCCCGCTAGGGGTCTCTGGAAACACCATATATTTT.

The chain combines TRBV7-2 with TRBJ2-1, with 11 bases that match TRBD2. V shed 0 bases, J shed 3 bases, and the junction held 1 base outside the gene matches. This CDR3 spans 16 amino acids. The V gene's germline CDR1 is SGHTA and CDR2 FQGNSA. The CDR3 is CASSLAGLAVYNEQFF. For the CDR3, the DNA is TGTGCCAGCAGCTTAGCGGGACTAGCGGTCTACAATGAGCAGTTCTTC.

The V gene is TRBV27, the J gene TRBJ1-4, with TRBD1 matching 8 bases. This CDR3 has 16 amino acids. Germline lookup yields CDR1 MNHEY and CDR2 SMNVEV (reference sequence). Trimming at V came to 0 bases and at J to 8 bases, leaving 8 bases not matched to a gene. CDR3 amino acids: CASSLSGDRGREKLFF. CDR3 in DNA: TGTGCCAGCAGTTTATCAGGAGACAGGGGCAGGGAAAAACTGTTTTTT. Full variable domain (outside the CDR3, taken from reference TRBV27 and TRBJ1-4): EAQVTQNPRYLITVTGKKLTVTCSQNMNHEYMSWYRQDPGLGLRQIYYSMNVEVTDKGDVPEGYKVSRKEKRNFPLILESPSPNQTSLYFCASSLSGDRGREKLFFGSGTQLSVL.

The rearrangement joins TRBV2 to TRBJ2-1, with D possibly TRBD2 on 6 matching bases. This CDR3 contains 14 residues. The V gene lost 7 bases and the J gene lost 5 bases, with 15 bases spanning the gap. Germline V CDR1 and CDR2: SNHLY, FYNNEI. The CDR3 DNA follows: TGTGCCAGCAACCCCCTAGCGTCTCACAATGAGCAGTTCTTC. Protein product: CASNPLASHNEQFF.

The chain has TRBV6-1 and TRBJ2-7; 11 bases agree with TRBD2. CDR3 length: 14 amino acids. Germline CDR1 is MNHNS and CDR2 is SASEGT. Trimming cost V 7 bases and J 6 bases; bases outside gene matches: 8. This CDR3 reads CASTETSGIPEQYF. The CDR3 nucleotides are TGTGCCAGCACCGAGACTAGCGGGATCCCCGAGCAGTACTTC.

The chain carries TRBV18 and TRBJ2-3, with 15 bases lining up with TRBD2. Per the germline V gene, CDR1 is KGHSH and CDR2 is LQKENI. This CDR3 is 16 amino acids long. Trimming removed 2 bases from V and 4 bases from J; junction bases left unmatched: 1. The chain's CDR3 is CASSPGLAGGSDTQYF. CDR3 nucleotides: TGTGCCAGCTCACCAGGACTAGCGGGAGGGTCAGATACGCAGTATTTT.

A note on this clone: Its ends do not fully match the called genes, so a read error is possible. Here the CDR3 reads CVSSLVGGQGPRSEAFF. DNA for the CDR3: TGTGTCAGCAGCTTAGTAGGTGGGCAGGGGCCCCGTTCGGAAGCTTTCTTT. The J gene is TRBJ1-1, the V gene TRBV7-2, with a weak D call TRBD1 (6 bases). The CDR3 is made up of 17 amino acids. Germline V lookup: CDR1 SGHTA, CDR2 FQGNSA.

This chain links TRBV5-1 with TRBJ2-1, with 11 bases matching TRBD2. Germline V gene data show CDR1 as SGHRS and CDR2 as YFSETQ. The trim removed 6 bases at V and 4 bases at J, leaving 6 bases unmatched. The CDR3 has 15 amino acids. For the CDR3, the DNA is TGCGCCAGCACCCCGACTAGCGGGACTTACAATGAGCAGTTCTTC. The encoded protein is CASTPTSGTYNEQFF.

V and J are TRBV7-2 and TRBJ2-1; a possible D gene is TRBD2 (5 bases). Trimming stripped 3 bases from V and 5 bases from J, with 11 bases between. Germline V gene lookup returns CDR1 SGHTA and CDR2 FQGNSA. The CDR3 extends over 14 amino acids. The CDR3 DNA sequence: TGTGCCAGCAGCTTCGCTAGCTTAGACAATGAGCAGTTCTTC. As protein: CASSFASLDNEQFF.

CDR3 amino acids: CASSVQEQNTEAFF. CDR3 coding DNA: TGTGCCAGCAGCGTACAGGAACAGAACACTGAAGCTTTCTTT. The chain links TRBV9 to TRBJ1-1; D uncertain. Trimming shortened V by 1 base and J by 1 base, and 8 bases separated the two germline ends. The germline V gene has CDR1 SGDLS and CDR2 YYNGEE. CDR3 length: 14 amino acids.

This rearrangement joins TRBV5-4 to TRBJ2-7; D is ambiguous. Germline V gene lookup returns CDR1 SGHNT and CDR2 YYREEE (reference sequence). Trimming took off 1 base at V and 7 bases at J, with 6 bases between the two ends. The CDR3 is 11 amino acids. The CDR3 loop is CASSLTGEQYF. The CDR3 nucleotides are TGTGCCAGCAGCTTGACTGGGGAGCAGTACTTC.

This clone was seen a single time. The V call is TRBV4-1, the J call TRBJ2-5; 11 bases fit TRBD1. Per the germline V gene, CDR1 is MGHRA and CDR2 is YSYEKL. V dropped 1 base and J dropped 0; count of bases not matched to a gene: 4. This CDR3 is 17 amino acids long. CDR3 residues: CASSQAGTGGHQETQYF. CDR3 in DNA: TGCGCCAGCAGCCAAGCCGGGACAGGGGGTCACCAAGAGACCCAGTACTTC.

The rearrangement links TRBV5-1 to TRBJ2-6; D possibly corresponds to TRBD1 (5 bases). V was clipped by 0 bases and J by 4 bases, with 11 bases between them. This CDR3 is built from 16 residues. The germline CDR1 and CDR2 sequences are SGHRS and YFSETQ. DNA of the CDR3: TGCGCCAGCAGCTTGGAACCAGGGATAGGGGCCAACGTCCTGACTTTC. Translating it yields CASSLEPGIGANVLTF.

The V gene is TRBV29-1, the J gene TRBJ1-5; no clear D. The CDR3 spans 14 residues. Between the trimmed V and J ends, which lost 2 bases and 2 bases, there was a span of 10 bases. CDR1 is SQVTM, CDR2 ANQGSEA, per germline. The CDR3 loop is CSVETGMGNQPQHF. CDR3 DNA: TGCAGCGTTGAAACGGGGATGGGCAATCAGCCCCAGCATTTT.

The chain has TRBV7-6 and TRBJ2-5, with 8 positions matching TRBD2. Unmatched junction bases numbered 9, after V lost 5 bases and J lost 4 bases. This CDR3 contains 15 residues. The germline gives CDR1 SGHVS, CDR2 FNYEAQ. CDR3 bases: TGTGCCAGCAGCCAGACTACTAGCGGAAGAGAGACCCAGTACTTC. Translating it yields CASSQTTSGRETQYF.

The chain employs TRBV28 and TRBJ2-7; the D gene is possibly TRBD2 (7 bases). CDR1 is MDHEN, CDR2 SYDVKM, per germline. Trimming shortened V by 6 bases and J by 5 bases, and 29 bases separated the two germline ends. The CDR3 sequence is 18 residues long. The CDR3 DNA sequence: TGTGCCAGCAGCCCCGTGGTCGGGGGGCGCGTTATTTTCCACGAGCAGTACTTC. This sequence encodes CASSPVVGGRVIFHEQYF. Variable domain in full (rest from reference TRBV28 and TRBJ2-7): DVKVTQSSRYLVKRTGEKVFLECVQDMDHENMFWYRQDPGLGLRLIYFSYDVKMKEKGDIPEGYSVSREKKERFSLILESASTNQTSMYLCASSPVVGGRVIFHEQYFGPGTRLTVT.

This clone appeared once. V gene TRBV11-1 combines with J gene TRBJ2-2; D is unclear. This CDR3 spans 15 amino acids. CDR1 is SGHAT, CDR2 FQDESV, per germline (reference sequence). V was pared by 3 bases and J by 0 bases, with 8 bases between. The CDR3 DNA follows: TGTGCCAGCAGCTTGTTAATCGCGAACACCGGGGAGCTGTTTTTT. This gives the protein CASSLLIANTGELFF.

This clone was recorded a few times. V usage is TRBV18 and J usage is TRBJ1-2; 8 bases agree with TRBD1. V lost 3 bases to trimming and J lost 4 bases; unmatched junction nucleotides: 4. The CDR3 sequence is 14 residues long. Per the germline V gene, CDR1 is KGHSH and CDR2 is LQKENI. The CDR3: CASSPGQDTYGYTF. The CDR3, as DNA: TGTGCCAGCTCACCGGGACAGGACACCTATGGCTACACCTTC.

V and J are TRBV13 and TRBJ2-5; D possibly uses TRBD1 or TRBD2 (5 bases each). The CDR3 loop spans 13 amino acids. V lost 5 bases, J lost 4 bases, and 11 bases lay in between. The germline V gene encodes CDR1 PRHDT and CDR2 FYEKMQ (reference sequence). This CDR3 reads CASSDTRGETQYF. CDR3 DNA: TGTGCCAGCAGCGACACTAGGGGAGAGACCCAGTACTTC. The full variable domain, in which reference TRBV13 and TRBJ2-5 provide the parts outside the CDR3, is AAGVIQSPRHLIKEKRETATLKCYPIPRHDTVYWYQQGPGQDPQFLISFYEKMQSDKGSIPDRFSAQQFSDYHSELNMSSLELGDSALYFCASSDTRGETQYFGPGTRLLVL.

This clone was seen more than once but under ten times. CDR3 loop: CASSIDQGQAFF. Written as DNA, the CDR3 is TGTGCCAGTAGTATTGATCAGGGCCAAGCTTTCTTT. This sequence joins TRBV19 and TRBJ1-1; D perhaps matches TRBD1 (5 bases). Germline V gene sequence: CDR1 LNHDA, CDR2 SQIVND (reference sequence). V lost 3 bases and J lost 9, with 11 bases in between. CDR3 length: 12 amino acids.

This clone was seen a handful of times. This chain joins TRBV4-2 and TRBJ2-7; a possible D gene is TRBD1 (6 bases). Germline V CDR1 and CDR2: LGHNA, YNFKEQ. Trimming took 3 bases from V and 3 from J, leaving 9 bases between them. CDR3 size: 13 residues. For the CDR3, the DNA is TGTGCCAGCAGCCAGAAACAGGGCTACGAGCAGTACTTC. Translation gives CASSQKQGYEQYF.

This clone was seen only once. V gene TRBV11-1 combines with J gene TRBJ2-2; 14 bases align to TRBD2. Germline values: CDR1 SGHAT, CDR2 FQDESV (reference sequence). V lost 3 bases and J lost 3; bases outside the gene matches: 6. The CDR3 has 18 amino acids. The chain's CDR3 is CASSFGLAGGSDTGELFF. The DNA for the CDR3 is TGTGCCAGCAGCTTTGGACTAGCGGGAGGTTCGGACACCGGGGAGCTGTTTTTT.

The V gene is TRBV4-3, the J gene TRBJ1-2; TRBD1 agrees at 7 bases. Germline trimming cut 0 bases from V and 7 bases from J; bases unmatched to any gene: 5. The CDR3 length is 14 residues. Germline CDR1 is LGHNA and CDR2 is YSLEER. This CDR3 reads CASSQDFRQGGYTF. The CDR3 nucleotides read TGCGCCAGCAGCCAAGATTTCCGACAGGGTGGCTACACCTTC.

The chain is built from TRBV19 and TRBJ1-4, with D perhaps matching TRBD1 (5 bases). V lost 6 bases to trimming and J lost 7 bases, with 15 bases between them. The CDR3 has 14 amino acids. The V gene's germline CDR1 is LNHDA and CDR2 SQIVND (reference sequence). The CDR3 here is CASSRDLRGEKLFF. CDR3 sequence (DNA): TGTGCCAGTAGCCGGGACCTTAGGGGTGAAAAACTGTTTTTT. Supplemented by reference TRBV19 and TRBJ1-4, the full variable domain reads DGGITQSPKYLFRKEGQNVTLSCEQNLNHDAMYWYRQDPGQGLRLIYYSQIVNDFQKGDIAEGYSVSREKKESFPLTVTSAQKNPTAFYLCASSRDLRGEKLFFGSGTQLSVL.

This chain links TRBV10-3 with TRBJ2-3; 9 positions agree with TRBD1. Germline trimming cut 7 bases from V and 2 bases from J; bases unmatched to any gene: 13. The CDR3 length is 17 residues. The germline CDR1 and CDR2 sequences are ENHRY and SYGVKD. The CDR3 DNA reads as TGTGCCATCAATGGACAGGGGCCAGAGGATTCCACAGATACGCAGTATTTT. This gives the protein CAINGQGPEDSTDTQYF.